A selection of T cell receptor beta chains follows, all from one sample in a study of blood T cell repertoires in COVID-19. Method: immunoSEQ multiplex PCR; TCRdb's copy keeps in-frame clones and lacks some. In the table there are under 350,000 clones, 80% to 90% of which are singletons. The source material was peripheral blood. These receptors came from a woman aged 65 to 85 with acute or convalescent COVID-19. CDR3s include the opening cysteine and the closing phenylalanine or tryptophan. The D gene is left open where the match is weak. The size entry is marked missing in some rows and otherwise reads once, few, many or a size class.

CASSGQAFYNEQFF	TGTGCCAGCAGCGGACAGGCCTTTTACAATGAGCAGTTCTTC	.	TRBD1	TRBJ2-1	TRBV6-5
CASSQSLRTDNKQPQHF	TGTGCCAGCAGCCAAAGCTTAAGGACAGATAATAAACAGCCCCAGCATTTT	.	.	TRBJ1-5	TRBV3-1/TRBV3-2
CASSIRQNRGHTEAFF	TGTGCCAGTAGTATCCGCCAAAACAGGGGGCACACTGAAGCTTTCTTT	.	TRBD1	TRBJ1-1	TRBV19
CATGRGLTDTQYF	TGTGCCACGGGTCGGGGTCTCACAGATACGCAGTATTTT	once	.	TRBJ2-3	TRBV24-1
CASSGVTDQETQYF	TGTGCCAGCAGTGGGGTTACAGATCAAGAGACCCAGTACTTC	.	.	TRBJ2-5	TRBV2
CASSEEFARETQYF	TGTGCCAGCAGTGAGGAGTTCGCGCGGGAGACCCAGTACTTC	.	.	TRBJ2-5	TRBV6-1
CASSFGNPSSYEQYF	TGTGCCAGCAGTTTCGGTAATCCGAGCTCCTACGAGCAGTACTTC	.	.	TRBJ2-7	TRBV27
CASSQRQGTRWNTEAFF	TGTGCCAGCAGTCAAAGACAGGGGACGAGGTGGAACACTGAAGCTTTCTTT	.	TRBD1	TRBJ1-1	TRBV6-6
CASSADRSTGGYTF	TGTGCCAGCTCAGCGGACAGGAGCACGGGTGGCTACACCTTC	.	TRBD1	TRBJ1-2	TRBV18
CASSPRPSGGPTYEQYF	TGTGCCAGCAGCCCTCGCCCGAGCGGGGGGCCTACCTACGAGCAGTACTTC	.	TRBD2	TRBJ2-7	TRBV5-4
CASSGQLAGGSVTQYF	TGTGCCAGCAGCGGACAACTAGCGGGGGGATCTGTGACCCAGTACTTC	.	TRBD2	TRBJ2-5	TRBV9
CASGEVENEKLFF	TGTGCCAGCGGGGAGGTGGAGAATGAAAAACTGTTTTTT	.	.	TRBJ1-4	TRBV27
CAWSPTAEETQYF	TGTGCCTGGAGTCCGACAGCCGAAGAGACCCAGTACTTC	.	.	TRBJ2-5	TRBV30
CSASWATGVGNQPQHF	TGCAGTGCTAGTTGGGCGACAGGGGTGGGGAATCAGCCCCAGCATTTT	.	TRBD1	TRBJ1-5	TRBV20-1
CASSPNRGRETQYF	TGTGCCAGCTCACCAAACAGGGGGCGAGAGACCCAGTACTTC	.	TRBD1	TRBJ2-5	TRBV18
CASSEAGTGNFYEQYF	TGTGCCAGCAGTGAAGCCGGGACAGGGAACTTCTACGAGCAGTACTTC	.	TRBD1	TRBJ2-7	TRBV2
CASSIGSSGQETQYF	TGTGCCAGCAGCATAGGGTCTAGCGGTCAAGAGACCCAGTACTTC	.	TRBD2	TRBJ2-5	TRBV11-2
CASGDRVSELFF	TGTGCCAGCGGGGACAGGGTCTCGGAACTGTTTTTT	.	TRBD1	TRBJ1-4	TRBV12-3/TRBV12-4
CASSLAPQGANTEAFF	TGTGCCAGCAGCTTAGCCCCACAGGGGGCGAACACTGAAGCTTTCTTT	.	TRBD1	TRBJ1-1	TRBV7-3
CASGPPSGGPETQYF	TGTGCTAGTGGTCCCCCCAGCGGGGGACCTGAGACCCAGTACTTC	once	TRBD2	TRBJ2-5	TRBV12-5
CASSSTPAYQETQYF	TGTGCCAGCAGTTCCACCCCAGCGTACCAAGAGACCCAGTACTTC	.	.	TRBJ2-5	TRBV27
CASSFVGAGSYEQYF	TGTGCCAGCAGTTTCGTAGGGGCCGGATCCTACGAGCAGTACTTC	.	.	TRBJ2-7	TRBV27
CASSQGSLAGGRVIGELFF	TGCGCCAGCAGCCAAGGAAGCCTAGCGGGGGGGCGAGTGATCGGGGAGCTGTTTTTT	few	TRBD2	TRBJ2-2	TRBV4-1
CASSLGQGFGGEKLFF	TGCGCCAGCAGCTTGGGGCAGGGTTTCGGAGGGGAAAAACTGTTTTTT	.	.	TRBJ1-4	TRBV5-1
CASSPDRGETGELFF	TGTGCCAGCAGCCCCGACAGGGGCGAGACCGGGGAGCTGTTTTTT	.	TRBD1	TRBJ2-2	TRBV7-9
CASSLGRDEKLFF	TGTGCCAGCTCCCTCGGCAGGGATGAAAAACTGTTTTTT	.	.	TRBJ1-4	TRBV18
CASSLTGGPDTQYF	TGTGCCAGCAGTTTAACGGGGGGGCCAGATACGCAGTATTTT	.	TRBD2	TRBJ2-3	TRBV27
CASSASTTDTQYF	TGTGCCAGCAGCGCGAGCACCACAGATACGCAGTATTTT	.	.	TRBJ2-3	TRBV9
CASRRQGSGKLFF	TGTGCCAGTCGGCGACAGGGGAGCGGAAAACTGTTTTTT	.	TRBD1	TRBJ1-4	TRBV19
CSGTGATGELFF	TGCAGCGGAACAGGGGCCACCGGGGAGCTGTTTTTT	.	TRBD1	TRBJ2-2	TRBV29-1
CASSNLGQGTEAFF	TGTGCCAGCAGCAATTTGGGACAGGGCACTGAAGCTTTCTTT	.	TRBD1	TRBJ1-1	TRBV6-5
CASSSTGVNYGYTF	TGTGCCAGCAGCTCGACAGGGGTTAACTATGGCTACACCTTC	.	TRBD1	TRBJ1-2	TRBV7-9
CASSPDRVTYGYTF	TGCGCCAGCAGCCCGGACAGGGTGACCTATGGCTACACCTTC	.	TRBD1	TRBJ1-2	TRBV4-1
CASSLTGSQETQYF	TGTGCCAGCAGTCTAACAGGGAGTCAAGAGACCCAGTACTTC	once	.	TRBJ2-5	TRBV6-1
CATSSLQGSSYNEQFF	TGTGCCACCAGCAGTCTACAGGGAAGCTCCTACAATGAGCAGTTCTTC	.	.	TRBJ2-1	TRBV15
CAWSSLVPNTEAFF	TGTGCCTGGAGTTCTTTAGTCCCGAACACTGAAGCTTTCTTT	few	.	TRBJ1-1	TRBV30
CASSYDRGPQYF	TGCGCCAGCAGCTATGACAGGGGGCCGCAGTATTTT	.	TRBD1	TRBJ2-3	TRBV5-1
CASSVGQGGNQPQHF	TGTGCCAGCAGCGTAGGACAGGGTGGCAATCAGCCCCAGCATTTT	.	TRBD1	TRBJ1-5	TRBV9
CASSPGGAPLYGYTF	TGTGCCAGCTCACCGGGGGGGGCGCCCCTATATGGCTACACCTTC	.	.	TRBJ1-2	TRBV18
CASSPMGSSYQETQYF	TGCGCCAGCAGCCCAATGGGCAGTTCGTACCAAGAGACCCAGTACTTC	.	.	TRBJ2-5	TRBV5-1
CASSQDRTAGANVLTF	TGCGCCAGCAGCCAAGATCGAACAGCTGGGGCCAACGTCCTGACTTTC	once	.	TRBJ2-6	TRBV4-1
CASSPWTGVNQPQHF	TGTGCCAGTAGTCCCTGGACGGGGGTAAATCAGCCCCAGCATTTT	once	.	TRBJ1-5	TRBV19
CASSQELYRQGNNEQFF	TGCGCCAGCAGCCAAGAATTATACAGACAGGGCAACAATGAGCAGTTCTTC	.	TRBD1	TRBJ2-1	TRBV4-1
CASRAGETQYF	TGTGCCAGCAGGGCGGGAGAGACCCAGTACTTC	few	.	TRBJ2-5	TRBV28
CASSEAPENIQYF	TGTGCCAGCAGTGAAGCGCCGGAAAACATTCAGTACTTC	once	.	TRBJ2-4	TRBV6-1
CASSSGGGSVSGANVLTF	TGTGCCAGCAGCTCTGGGGGGGGAAGTGTTTCTGGGGCCAACGTCCTGACTTTC	.	TRBD2	TRBJ2-6	TRBV5-4
CASSQTLRGAGDTQYF	TGTGCCAGCAGCCAAACGCTCCGGGGGGCAGGGGATACGCAGTATTTT	.	.	TRBJ2-3	TRBV3-1/TRBV3-2
CASSQTETGRGEAFF	TGTGCCAGCAGCCAGACAGAGACAGGGCGGGGTGAAGCTTTCTTT	.	TRBD1	TRBJ1-1	TRBV3-1/TRBV3-2
CASSPRYEQYF	TGTGCCAGCAGCCCCCGTTACGAGCAGTACTTC	.	.	TRBJ2-7	TRBV5-6
CASSLRVGGETQYF	TGTGCCAGCAGCTTAAGGGTCGGCGGGGAGACCCAGTACTTC	.	.	TRBJ2-5	TRBV11-2
CASGPDRAAGYTF	TGTGCCAGCGGGCCCGACAGGGCGGCTGGCTACACCTTC	.	TRBD1	TRBJ1-2	TRBV6-5
CASSLITGEKLFF	TGTGCCAGCAGCTTAATAACGGGTGAAAAACTGTTTTTT	.	.	TRBJ1-4	TRBV11-2
CASSLTGNTEAFF	TGTGCCAGCAGCTTAACCGGGAACACTGAAGCTTTCTTT	.	.	TRBJ1-1	TRBV7-9
CASSLYGQETQYF	TGTGCCAGCAGCTTGTACGGCCAAGAGACCCAGTACTTC	.	.	TRBJ2-5	TRBV5-5
CASSIDRGLGSNQPQHF	TGTGCCAGTAGTATAGATCGGGGATTAGGATCCAATCAGCCCCAGCATTTT	.	.	TRBJ1-5	TRBV19
CAISEGERGGRPEQYF	TGTGCCATCAGTGAGGGGGAGCGGGGCGGGAGGCCCGAGCAGTACTTC	.	TRBD2	TRBJ2-7	TRBV10-3
CASTLADRGWRTGELFF	TGTGCCAGCACTTTAGCCGACAGGGGGTGGCGGACCGGGGAGCTGTTTTTT	few	TRBD1	TRBJ2-2	TRBV2